A selection of T cell receptor beta chains follows, all from one sample in a study of cytomegalovirus exposure and HLA in healthy donors. Assay used: immunoSEQ multiplex PCR; TCRdb lists only in-frame clones, some missing. The sample yields over 120,000 clones, 60% to 75% seen once. Sequencing was carried out using PBMCs. The receptors were gathered from a man aged 30-40 years in good health and CMV-seronegative. The CDR3 runs from the conserved cysteine through the conserved F or W. The order of the fields is CDR3 protein, CDR3 DNA, V gene, D gene, clone size, J gene. A D gene is named only where the DNA matches it firmly. Size values are once, few and many counts, or a class for expanded clones, and some rows have none.

CDR3 protein: CASSFPGLPDTQYF
CDR3 DNA: TGTGCCAGCAGCTTTCCGGGACTACCAGATACGCAGTATTTT
V gene: TRBV5-4
D gene: TRBD2
clone size: -
J gene: TRBJ2-3

CDR3 protein: CASSADRATYEQYF
CDR3 DNA: TGTGCCAGCAGCGCGGACAGGGCCACCTACGAGCAGTACTTC
V gene: TRBV5-4
D gene: TRBD1
clone size: -
J gene: TRBJ2-7

CDR3 protein: CASSLTGPGGEKLFF
CDR3 DNA: TGCGCCAGCAGCTTAACCGGGCCCGGCGGGGAAAAACTGTTTTTT
V gene: TRBV5-1
D gene: -
clone size: -
J gene: TRBJ1-4

CDR3 protein: CASSSAFRTATGELFF
CDR3 DNA: TGTGCCAGCAGTTCCGCATTCAGGACTGCCACCGGGGAGCTGTTTTTT
V gene: TRBV6-5
D gene: -
clone size: -
J gene: TRBJ2-2

CDR3 protein: CASRTGGWSNQPQHF
CDR3 DNA: TGTGCCAGCAGAACAGGGGGATGGAGCAATCAGCCCCAGCATTTT
V gene: TRBV28
D gene: TRBD1
clone size: -
J gene: TRBJ1-5

CDR3 protein: CAWTTSGSLDTQYF
CDR3 DNA: TGTGCCTGGACGACTAGCGGGAGTTTGGATACGCAGTATTTT
V gene: TRBV30
D gene: TRBD2
clone size: few
J gene: TRBJ2-3

CDR3 protein: CASSYPRSYGYTF
CDR3 DNA: TGTGCCAGCAGCTACCCGAGGTCTTATGGCTACACCTTC
V gene: TRBV7-8
D gene: -
clone size: once
J gene: TRBJ1-2

CDR3 protein: CAWGGPSSADTQYF
CDR3 DNA: TGTGCCTGGGGTGGGCCCTCTAGCGCAGATACGCAGTATTTT
V gene: TRBV30
D gene: -
clone size: -
J gene: TRBJ2-3

CDR3 protein: CASRTPGGNTIYF
CDR3 DNA: TGCGCCAGCAGGACACCAGGGGGAAACACCATATATTTT
V gene: TRBV5-1
D gene: -
clone size: -
J gene: TRBJ1-3

CDR3 protein: CASRASGATDTQYF
CDR3 DNA: TGTGCCAGCAGAGCTAGCGGCGCCACAGATACGCAGTATTTT
V gene: TRBV7-9
D gene: TRBD2
clone size: -
J gene: TRBJ2-3

CDR3 protein: CASSLAGGLDDEQFF
CDR3 DNA: TGTGCCAGCAGCTTAGCCGGGGGGCTGGATGATGAGCAGTTCTTC
V gene: TRBV7-9
D gene: -
clone size: few
J gene: TRBJ2-1

CDR3 protein: CASRVGGDPNEKLFF
CDR3 DNA: TGTGCCAGCAGAGTGGGGGGAGATCCTAATGAAAAACTGTTTTTT
V gene: TRBV28
D gene: -
clone size: few
J gene: TRBJ1-4

CDR3 protein: CASSGGQGTFYEQYF
CDR3 DNA: TGTGCCAGCAGCGGGGGACAGGGGACCTTCTACGAGCAGTACTTC
V gene: TRBV7-9
D gene: TRBD1
clone size: -
J gene: TRBJ2-7

CDR3 protein: CASSLTGTVNSPLHF
CDR3 DNA: TGTGCCAGCAGCCTGACCGGGACAGTTAATTCACCCCTCCACTTT
V gene: TRBV2
D gene: TRBD1
clone size: -
J gene: TRBJ1-6

CDR3 protein: CASSLDGSGGGNEQFF
CDR3 DNA: TGTGCCAGCAGCCTAGATGGGTCAGGGGGTGGGAATGAGCAGTTCTTC
V gene: TRBV11-2
D gene: TRBD1
clone size: few
J gene: TRBJ2-1

CDR3 protein: CTSSHPRGPQAFF
CDR3 DNA: TGCACCAGCAGCCATCCAAGGGGGCCGCAAGCTTTCTTT
V gene: TRBV1
D gene: -
clone size: -
J gene: TRBJ1-1

CDR3 protein: CASSLLPGNEQFF
CDR3 DNA: TGCGCCAGCAGCTTATTGCCGGGCAATGAGCAGTTCTTC
V gene: TRBV5-1
D gene: -
clone size: -
J gene: TRBJ2-1

CDR3 protein: CASTEDSYYQPQHF
CDR3 DNA: TGCGCCAGCACTGAGGACAGCTATTATCAGCCCCAGCATTTT
V gene: TRBV4-1
D gene: -
clone size: -
J gene: TRBJ1-5

CDR3 protein: CASSLGTKTGQGWEKLFF
CDR3 DNA: TGTGCCAGCAGCTTAGGGACCAAGACGGGACAGGGATGGGAAAAACTGTTTTTT
V gene: TRBV7-9
D gene: TRBD1
clone size: -
J gene: TRBJ1-4

CDR3 protein: CASSYPEELNTEAFF
CDR3 DNA: TGTGCCAGCAGTTATCCGGAGGAATTGAACACTGAAGCTTTCTTT
V gene: TRBV6-6
D gene: -
clone size: -
J gene: TRBJ1-1

CDR3 protein: CAWSVKGQGNSQYF
CDR3 DNA: TGTGCCTGGAGTGTAAAGGGTCAGGGGAACAGTCAGTACTTC
V gene: TRBV30
D gene: -
clone size: -
J gene: TRBJ2-4

CDR3 protein: CASSLGGAVMGYEQYF
CDR3 DNA: TGCGCCAGCAGCTTGGGCGGGGCCGTTATGGGGTACGAGCAGTACTTC
V gene: TRBV5-1
D gene: -
clone size: -
J gene: TRBJ2-7

CDR3 protein: CASSGTSGRATQYF
CDR3 DNA: TGTGCCAGCAGCGGGACTAGCGGGAGGGCTACCCAGTACTTC
V gene: TRBV6-5
D gene: TRBD2
clone size: -
J gene: TRBJ2-5

CDR3 protein: CASGRGAETQYF
CDR3 DNA: TGTGCCAGCGGGCGGGGGGCGGAGACCCAGTACTTC
V gene: TRBV2
D gene: TRBD2
clone size: -
J gene: TRBJ2-5

CDR3 protein: CASMVVGATDTQYF
CDR3 DNA: TGTGCCAGCATGGTCGTAGGGGCTACAGATACGCAGTATTTT
V gene: TRBV28
D gene: -
clone size: -
J gene: TRBJ2-3

CDR3 protein: CASSWGDGGNQPQHF
CDR3 DNA: TGTGCCAGTTCGTGGGGGGACGGGGGCAATCAGCCCCAGCATTTT
V gene: TRBV27
D gene: -
clone size: -
J gene: TRBJ1-5

CDR3 protein: CASTQGHEQYF
CDR3 DNA: TGTGCCAGCACCCAGGGGCACGAGCAGTACTTC
V gene: TRBV19
D gene: -
clone size: -
J gene: TRBJ2-7

CDR3 protein: CASSLSVLNQPQHF
CDR3 DNA: TGTGCCAGCAGTTTGTCGGTGCTCAATCAGCCCCAGCATTTT
V gene: TRBV6-6
D gene: -
clone size: once
J gene: TRBJ1-5

CDR3 protein: CASSHPDRTYNEQFF
CDR3 DNA: TGCGCCAGCAGTCACCCGGACAGGACTTACAATGAGCAGTTCTTC
V gene: TRBV23-1
D gene: TRBD1
clone size: -
J gene: TRBJ2-1

CDR3 protein: CASSRPRDKIYEQYF
CDR3 DNA: TGTGCCAGCAGTCGGCCACGGGACAAAATCTACGAGCAGTACTTC
V gene: TRBV6-6
D gene: -
clone size: -
J gene: TRBJ2-7

CDR3 protein: CASSPGTGSYGYTF
CDR3 DNA: TGCGCCAGCAGCCCCGGGACAGGGAGCTATGGCTACACCTTC
V gene: TRBV4-1
D gene: TRBD1
clone size: few
J gene: TRBJ1-2

CDR3 protein: CASSPDLGQLEEQYF
CDR3 DNA: TGTGCCAGCAGCCCAGACTTGGGACAACTCGAAGAGCAGTACTTC
V gene: TRBV5-4
D gene: -
clone size: -
J gene: TRBJ2-7

CDR3 protein: CASSSSGQGYEQYF
CDR3 DNA: TGTGCCAGCAGCTCCTCGGGACAGGGCTACGAGCAGTACTTC
V gene: TRBV5-6
D gene: TRBD1
clone size: -
J gene: TRBJ2-7

CDR3 protein: CASRRPRGTGKNSQYF
CDR3 DNA: TGTGCCAGCAGGAGGCCACGAGGGACAGGGAAGAACAGTCAGTACTTC
V gene: TRBV9
D gene: TRBD1
clone size: -
J gene: TRBJ2-4

CDR3 protein: CASSLVGEDGYTF
CDR3 DNA: TGTGCCAGCAGCCTCGTGGGGGAGGATGGCTACACCTTC
V gene: TRBV6-1
D gene: -
clone size: -
J gene: TRBJ1-2

CDR3 protein: CASSDLASGRGDEQFF
CDR3 DNA: TGTGCCAGCAGTGATCTGGCTAGCGGGAGGGGCGATGAGCAGTTCTTC
V gene: TRBV2
D gene: TRBD2
clone size: -
J gene: TRBJ2-1

CDR3 protein: CASSLRGHQSYEQYF
CDR3 DNA: TGTGCCAGCAGCTTGCGGGGGCACCAATCCTACGAGCAGTACTTC
V gene: TRBV7-8
D gene: -
clone size: few
J gene: TRBJ2-7

CDR3 protein: CASGLASADTQYF
CDR3 DNA: TGTGCCAGCGGACTAGCGAGCGCAGATACGCAGTATTTT
V gene: TRBV7-9
D gene: TRBD2
clone size: -
J gene: TRBJ2-3

CDR3 protein: CASSFLAGGRSEQFF
CDR3 DNA: TGCGCCAGCAGCTTTCTAGCGGGGGGGCGAAGTGAGCAGTTCTTC
V gene: TRBV5-1
D gene: TRBD2
clone size: -
J gene: TRBJ2-1

CDR3 protein: CASSLLTGGYEGETQYF
CDR3 DNA: TGTGCCAGCAGCCTACTGACAGGGGGCTACGAAGGGGAGACCCAGTACTTC
V gene: TRBV14
D gene: TRBD1
clone size: -
J gene: TRBJ2-5

CDR3 protein: CASRLGQEAFF
CDR3 DNA: TGTGCCAGTAGACTTGGACAGGAAGCTTTCTTT
V gene: TRBV6-5
D gene: -
clone size: once
J gene: TRBJ1-1

CDR3 protein: CASTPEAGGYNIQYF
CDR3 DNA: TGCGCCAGCACCCCGGAGGCGGGGGGTTATAACATTCAGTACTTC
V gene: TRBV5-1
D gene: TRBD2
clone size: -
J gene: TRBJ2-4

CDR3 protein: CASSIGTGDIWEEKLFF
CDR3 DNA: TGTGCCAGTAGTATCGGGACAGGGGACATTTGGGAAGAAAAACTGTTTTTT
V gene: TRBV19
D gene: TRBD1
clone size: -
J gene: TRBJ1-4

CDR3 protein: CASTQGQKGTASFYGYTF
CDR3 DNA: TGTGCCAGCACCCAGGGACAAAAGGGGACCGCCTCGTTCTATGGCTACACCTTC
V gene: TRBV11-2
D gene: -
clone size: once
J gene: TRBJ1-2

CDR3 protein: CASSAGQGVWGGEQFF
CDR3 DNA: TGCGCCAGCAGTGCGGGACAGGGAGTCTGGGGAGGTGAGCAGTTCTTC
V gene: TRBV10-1
D gene: TRBD1
clone size: few
J gene: TRBJ2-1

CDR3 protein: CASSWNRGVNTEAFF
CDR3 DNA: TGTGCCAGCAGCTGGAACAGGGGTGTGAACACTGAAGCTTTCTTT
V gene: TRBV11-2
D gene: TRBD1
clone size: few
J gene: TRBJ1-1

CDR3 protein: CASRNPLNRATNEKLFF
CDR3 DNA: TGTGCCAGCAGGAACCCCCTTAACAGGGCAACTAATGAAAAACTGTTTTTT
V gene: TRBV6-4
D gene: -
clone size: -
J gene: TRBJ1-4

CDR3 protein: CASTLTDRDPEAFF
CDR3 DNA: TGCGCCAGCACCCTAACGGACAGGGACCCTGAAGCTTTCTTT
V gene: TRBV10-2
D gene: TRBD1
clone size: -
J gene: TRBJ1-1

CDR3 protein: CASSTGTNNEQFF
CDR3 DNA: TGTGCCAGCAGCACCGGGACAAACAATGAGCAGTTCTTC
V gene: TRBV7-3
D gene: -
clone size: -
J gene: TRBJ2-1

CDR3 protein: CARTEGGGYGYTF
CDR3 DNA: TGTGCCAGGACAGAGGGGGGGGGCTATGGCTACACCTTC
V gene: TRBV21-1
D gene: -
clone size: -
J gene: TRBJ1-2

CDR3 protein: CASSPQGPGDYGYTF
CDR3 DNA: TGTGCCAGCAGCCCACAGGGGCCGGGGGACTATGGCTACACCTTC
V gene: TRBV7-3
D gene: TRBD1
clone size: few
J gene: TRBJ1-2

CDR3 protein: CASRPGQYSYEQYF
CDR3 DNA: TGTGCCAGCAGACCGGGACAGTACTCCTACGAGCAGTACTTC
V gene: TRBV27
D gene: TRBD1
clone size: -
J gene: TRBJ2-7

CDR3 protein: CASSQDQYSTDTQYF
CDR3 DNA: TGTGCCAGCAGCCAAGATCAGTATAGCACAGATACGCAGTATTTT
V gene: TRBV4-2
D gene: -
clone size: once
J gene: TRBJ2-3